The next 10 T cell receptor beta chains were all read from a single sample in a study of identical twins. TCRdb ran MiXCR on the 5' RACE reads and lists one entry per CDR3 protein. The table shows roughly 770,000 distinct CDR3 sequences, with around a sixth occurring only once. The data also belong to a second study, concerning T cells expressing NK-cell markers.

What was sequenced was PBMCs. These receptors were taken from a woman under 30 in good health.

The sample holds a few counts of this clonotype. The rearrangement links TRBV4-3 to TRBJ2-2; a weak D match, TRBD2 (5 bases). V lost 3 bases and J lost 5, with 10 bases in between. CDR3 size: 14 residues. CDR1 is LGHNA, CDR2 YSLEER, per germline. CDR3 coding DNA: TGCGCCAGCAGCCAGGGGAGTTCGACCGGGGAGCTGTTTTTT. Its protein is CASSQGSSTGELFF.

This clonotype was seen at least ten times. The chain's CDR3 is CASSSFSGETYNEQFF. The CDR3 DNA is TGTGCCAGCAGTTCCTTTAGCGGGGAGACCTACAATGAGCAGTTCTTC. The V call is TRBV12-3 or TRBV12-4, the J call TRBJ2-1; 8 bases match TRBD2. The CDR3 contains 16 residues. The V gene end was trimmed by 4 bases and the J gene end by 2 bases; junction bases not matched to a gene: 7.

The rearrangement uses TRBV5-1 and TRBJ2-1, with D tentatively TRBD1 (5 bases). Between the trimmed V and J ends, which lost 0 bases and 3 bases, there was a span of 16 bases. From germline, CDR1 is SGHRS and CDR2 YFSETQ. The CDR3 totals 17 residues. The CDR3 DNA follows: TGCGCCAGCAGCTTGGGAGGTGGTCAGGGTCTCTACAATGAGCAGTTCTTC. Its protein is CASSLGGGQGLYNEQFF.

The sample holds a few counts of this clonotype. This chain links TRBV20-1 with TRBJ2-1, with 8 bases aligning to TRBD2. The V and J ends lost 8 bases and 4 bases, in that order; junction bases with no gene match: 13. The germline V gene has CDR1 DFQATT and CDR2 SNEGSKA (reference sequence). This CDR3 comprises 15 residues. The CDR3 nucleotides are TGCAGTTGGGACCTCGGGACTAGGGGTTACAATGAGCAGTTCTTC. Translation: CSWDLGTRGYNEQFF.

This clonotype was detected only a few times. The chain couples TRBV29-1 to TRBJ2-5, with D possibly matching TRBD1 (7 bases). The length of the CDR3 is 15 residues. From germline, CDR1 is SQVTM and CDR2 ANQGSEA. Trimming shortened V by 7 bases and J by 3 bases, and 21 bases separated the two germline ends. The CDR3 DNA is TGCAGCGCCGAGGGGGCGCGGGGTCTTAAAGAGACCCAGTACTTC. This sequence encodes CSAEGARGLKETQYF. The entire variable domain, with the rest obtained from reference TRBV29-1 and TRBJ2-5, is as follows: SAVISQKPSRDICQRGTSLTIQCQVDSQVTMMFWYRQQPGQSLTLIATANQGSEATYESGFVIDKFPISRPNLTFSTLTVSNMSPEDSSIYLCSAEGARGLKETQYFGPGTRLLVL.

This clonotype has more than one count but fewer than ten. The chain combines TRBV3-1 with TRBJ1-1, with no clear D. The CDR3 length is 13 residues. The ends were cut back, 0 bases at V and 6 bases at J, with 8 bases in the middle. CDR1 LGHDT and CDR2 YNNKEL come from the germline V gene (reference sequence). The DNA of the CDR3 is TGTGCCAGCAGCCAAGAAACTCGTGCTGAAGCTTTCTTT. It is translated as CASSQETRAEAFF.

A few counts support this clonotype. The rearrangement uses TRBV6-1 and TRBJ2-1; tentatively, D is TRBD1 or TRBD2 (5 bases each). The CDR3 runs to 15 residues. From germline, CDR1 is MNHNS and CDR2 SASEGT. The V end lost 10 bases, the J end lost 3 bases, and 19 bases lay between the germline ends. CDR3 bases: TGTGCCACCCGCCTCAACCGGGACCACTACAATGAGCAGTTCTTC. Translating gives CATRLNRDHYNEQFF.

The chain couples TRBV12-5 to TRBJ2-5, with D unclear. Germline V CDR1 and CDR2: LGHNT, FRNRAP. The CDR3 length is 12 residues. V was trimmed by 6 bases and J by 2 bases, leaving 7 bases between them. The CDR3 is CASGTVQETQYF. The CDR3 DNA is TGTGCTAGTGGAACCGTACAAGAGACCCAGTACTTC.

In this sample, this clonotype turned up a few times. The DNA is omitted, as the CDR3 cannot be located on it reliably, and the CDR3 follows TCRdb's listing. The genes are TRBV12-3 or TRBV12-4 and TRBJ2-1. The CDR3 has 12 amino acids, counting both end residues. The CDR3 is CASSSSNNEQFF.

This clonotype was counted ten times or more. The chain is built from TRBV29-1 and TRBJ2-1, with D possibly being TRBD2 (6 bases). V lost 6 bases, J lost 7 bases, and 19 bases lay in between. CDR3 size: 14 residues. Germline V lookup: CDR1 SQVTM, CDR2 ANQGSEA. The DNA for the CDR3 is TGCAGCGTCCTGGGGGGAGCACTCGCTAATGAGCAGTTCTTC. Its translation: CSVLGGALANEQFF.